This T cell receptor beta chain was captured by sequencing in a study of OX40 agonist ivuxolimab in advanced cancers. Here immunoSEQ multiplex PCR was the method, and the copy in TCRdb shows in-frame clones only, minus some. The sample holds 35,000 to 45,000 clones, roughly 80% seen once. Regarding this clone: Other nucleotide sequences in the sample specify the same CDR3.

The sequence derives from an adult with an advanced solid tumor such as melanoma, head and neck, liver or kidney cancer. This specimen was CD4+ or CD8+ T cells sorted from blood, taken in a trial of the OX40 agonist ivuxolimab.

The chain's CDR3 is CASSTGTIQETQYF. The DNA for the CDR3 is TGCGCCAGCAGTACCGGGACGATCCAAGAGACCCAGTACTTC. The rearrangement joins TRBV5-1 to TRBJ2-5; D may correspond to TRBD1 or TRBD2 (5 bases each). This CDR3 comprises 14 residues. The germline V gene encodes CDR1 SGHRS and CDR2 YFSETQ. Trimming took off 5 bases at V and 1 base at J, with 12 bases between the two ends.